This record concerns one T cell receptor (beta chain) sequence. Per the study methods: Reference gene primer amplification gave nucleated cell count estimates. Some clones are missing from TCRdb's copy, which holds only in-frame ones; the method was immunoSEQ multiplex PCR. D and trimming were read from the DNA, whereas the V and J calls and clone size are those reported in that table. The sample has about 360,000 clones, 88% seen once. The record originates from a study of blood T cell repertoires in COVID-19. Study in general: The cDNA or gDNA used as material had been derived from T cells, B-cell-depleted T cells, or PBMCs.

Participants were placed into cohorts based on the clinical history they reported. Trimming removed 2 bases at V and 0 bases at J, with 9 bases between. The CDR3 runs to 14 residues. The germline V gene encodes CDR1 GTSNPN and CDR2 SVGIG (reference sequence). The chain couples TRBV30 to TRBJ2-3, with no clear D. The sequencing input was PBMCs or T cells enriched from blood (not recorded which). This receptor was identified in a woman between 40 and 50 years old with acute COVID-19. The CDR3 DNA reads as TGTGCCTGGAGTAGTGGTACTAGCACAGATACGCAGTATTTT. It specifies CAWSSGTSTDTQYF.